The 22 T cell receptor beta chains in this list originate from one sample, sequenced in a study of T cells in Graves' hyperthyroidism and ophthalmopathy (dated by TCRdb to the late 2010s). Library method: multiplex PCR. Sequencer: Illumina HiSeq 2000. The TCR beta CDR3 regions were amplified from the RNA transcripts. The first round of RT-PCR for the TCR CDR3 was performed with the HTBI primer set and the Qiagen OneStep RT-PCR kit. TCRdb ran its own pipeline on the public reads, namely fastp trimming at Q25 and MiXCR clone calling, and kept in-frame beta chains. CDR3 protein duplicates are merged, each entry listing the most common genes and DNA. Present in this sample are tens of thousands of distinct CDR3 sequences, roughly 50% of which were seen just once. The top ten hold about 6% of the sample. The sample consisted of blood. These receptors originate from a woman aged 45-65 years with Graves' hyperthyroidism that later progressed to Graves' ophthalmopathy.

CDR3 nucleotide sequence: TGTGCTAGCGCCGTAGCGGGGGCCAACGTCCTGACTTTC. It encodes CASAVAGANVLTF. This rearrangement joins TRBV7-9 to TRBJ2-6; D possibly corresponds to TRBD2 (5 bases). From germline, CDR1 is SEHNR and CDR2 FQNEAQ (reference sequence). CDR3 size: 13 residues.

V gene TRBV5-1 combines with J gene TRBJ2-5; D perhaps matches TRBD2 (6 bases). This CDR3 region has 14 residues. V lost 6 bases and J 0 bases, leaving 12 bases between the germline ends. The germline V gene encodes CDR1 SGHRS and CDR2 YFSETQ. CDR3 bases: TGCGCCAGCAAAGGGGACTCGTACCAAGAGACCCAGTACTTC. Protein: CASKGDSYQETQYF.

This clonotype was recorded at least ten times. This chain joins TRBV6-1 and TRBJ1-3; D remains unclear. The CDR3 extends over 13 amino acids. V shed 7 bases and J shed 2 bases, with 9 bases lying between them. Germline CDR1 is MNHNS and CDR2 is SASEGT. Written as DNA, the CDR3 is TGTGCCAGCACCCCCTTGACTGGAAACACCATATATTTT. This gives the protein CASTPLTGNTIYF.

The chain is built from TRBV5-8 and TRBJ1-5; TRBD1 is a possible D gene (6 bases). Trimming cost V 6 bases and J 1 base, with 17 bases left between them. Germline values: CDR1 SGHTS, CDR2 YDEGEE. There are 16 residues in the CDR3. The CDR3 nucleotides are TGTGCCAGCACCCCCTGGGGTCAGGGGAGCAATCAGCCCCAGCATTTT. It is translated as CASTPWGQGSNQPQHF. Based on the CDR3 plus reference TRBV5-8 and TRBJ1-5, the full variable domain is EAGVTQSPTHLIKTRGQQATLRCSPISGHTSVYWYQQALGLGLQFLLWYDEGEERNRGNFPPRFSGRQFPNYSSELNVNALELEDSALYLCASTPWGQGSNQPQHFGDGTRLSIL.

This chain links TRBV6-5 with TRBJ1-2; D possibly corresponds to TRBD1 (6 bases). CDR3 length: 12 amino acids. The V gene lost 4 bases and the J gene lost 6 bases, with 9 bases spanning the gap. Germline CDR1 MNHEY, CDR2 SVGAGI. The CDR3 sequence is CASSFRQDGYTF. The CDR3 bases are TGTGCCAGCAGTTTCAGACAGGATGGCTACACCTTC.

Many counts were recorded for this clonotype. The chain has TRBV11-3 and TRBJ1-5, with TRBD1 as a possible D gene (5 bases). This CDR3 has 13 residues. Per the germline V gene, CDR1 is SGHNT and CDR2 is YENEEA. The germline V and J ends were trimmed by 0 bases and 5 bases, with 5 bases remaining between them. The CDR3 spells CASSLEGDQPQHF. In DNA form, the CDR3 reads TGTGCCAGCAGCTTAGAAGGGGATCAGCCCCAGCATTTT.

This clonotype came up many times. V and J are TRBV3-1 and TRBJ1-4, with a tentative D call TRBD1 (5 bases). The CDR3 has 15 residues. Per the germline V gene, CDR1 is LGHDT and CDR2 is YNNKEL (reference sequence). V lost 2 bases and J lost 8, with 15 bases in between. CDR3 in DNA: TGTGCCAGCAGCCAAAGTGGCCAGGGCGCAGAAAAACTGTTTTTT. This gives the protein CASSQSGQGAEKLFF.

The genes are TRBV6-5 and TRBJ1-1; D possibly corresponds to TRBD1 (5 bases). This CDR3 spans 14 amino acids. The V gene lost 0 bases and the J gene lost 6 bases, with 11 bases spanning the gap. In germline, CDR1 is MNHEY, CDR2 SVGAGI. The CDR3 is CASSYSLRGAEAFF. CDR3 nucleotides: TGTGCCAGCAGTTACTCGCTGAGGGGAGCTGAAGCTTTCTTT.

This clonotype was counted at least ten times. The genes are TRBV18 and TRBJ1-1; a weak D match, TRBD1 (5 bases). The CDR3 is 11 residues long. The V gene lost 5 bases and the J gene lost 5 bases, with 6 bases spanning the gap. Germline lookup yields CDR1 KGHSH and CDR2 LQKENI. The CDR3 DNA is TGTGCCAGCTCAGAGGGGACTGAAGCTTTCTTT. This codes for CASSEGTEAFF. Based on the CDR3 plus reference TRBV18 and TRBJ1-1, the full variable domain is NAGVMQNPRHLVRRRGQEARLRCSPMKGHSHVYWYRQLPEEGLKFMVYLQKENIIDESGMPKERFSAEFPKEGPSILRIQQVVRGDSAAYFCASSEGTEAFFGQGTRLTVV.

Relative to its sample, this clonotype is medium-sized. This CDR3 is CATSDRRTTVWSPQHF. The CDR3 DNA sequence: TGTGCCACCAGTGATCGTAGGACGACTGTTTGGTCGCCCCAGCATTTT. This rearrangement joins TRBV24-1 to TRBJ1-5; no firm D call. Trimming removed 3 bases at V and 9 bases at J, with 20 bases between. The CDR3 runs to 16 residues. Germline V gene lookup returns CDR1 KGHDR and CDR2 SFDVKD.

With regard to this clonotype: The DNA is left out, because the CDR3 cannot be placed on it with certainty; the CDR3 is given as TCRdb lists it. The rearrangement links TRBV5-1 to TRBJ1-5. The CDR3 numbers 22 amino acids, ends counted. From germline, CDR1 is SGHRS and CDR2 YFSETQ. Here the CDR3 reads CASSLAGTSGLRAVLRAGPQHF.

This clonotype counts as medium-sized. This chain's CDR3 is CATSDRAGTGAYEQYF. The DNA of the CDR3 is TGTGCCACCAGTGATCGAGCCGGGACAGGGGCCTACGAGCAGTACTTC. The rearrangement uses TRBV24-1 and TRBJ2-7, with TRBD1 matching over 10 bases. With 3 bases clipped from V and 2 bases from J, the junction kept 6 bases outside the gene matches. The germline CDR1 and CDR2 sequences are KGHDR and SFDVKD. The CDR3 covers 16 residues.

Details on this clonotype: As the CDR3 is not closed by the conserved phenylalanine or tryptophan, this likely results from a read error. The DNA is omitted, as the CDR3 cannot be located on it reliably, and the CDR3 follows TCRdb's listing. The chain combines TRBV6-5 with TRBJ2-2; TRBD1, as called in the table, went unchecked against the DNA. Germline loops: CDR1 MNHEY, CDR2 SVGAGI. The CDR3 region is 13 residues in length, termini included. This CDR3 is CARRDRQHRGAVV.

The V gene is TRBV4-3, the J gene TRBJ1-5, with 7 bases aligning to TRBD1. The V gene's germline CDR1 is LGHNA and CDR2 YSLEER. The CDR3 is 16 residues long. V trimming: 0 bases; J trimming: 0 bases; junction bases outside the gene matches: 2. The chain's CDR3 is CASSQEPGGSNQPQHF. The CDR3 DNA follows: TGCGCCAGCAGCCAAGAGCCAGGGGGTAGCAATCAGCCCCAGCATTTT.

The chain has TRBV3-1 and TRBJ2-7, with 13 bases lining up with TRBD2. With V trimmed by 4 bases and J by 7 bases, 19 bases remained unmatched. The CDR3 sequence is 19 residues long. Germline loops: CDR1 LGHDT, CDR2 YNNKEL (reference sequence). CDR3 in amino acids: CASSPMTGTSGILRREQYF. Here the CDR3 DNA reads TGTGCCAGCAGCCCAATGACCGGGACTAGCGGGATCCTGAGGAGGGAGCAGTACTTC.

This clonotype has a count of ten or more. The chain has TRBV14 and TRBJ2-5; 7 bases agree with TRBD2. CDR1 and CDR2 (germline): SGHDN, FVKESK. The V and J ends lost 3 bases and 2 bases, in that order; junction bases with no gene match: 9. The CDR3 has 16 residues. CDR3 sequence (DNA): TGTGCCAGCAGCCAGGGGCGGGAGTCATGGCAAGAGACCCAGTACTTC. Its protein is CASSQGRESWQETQYF.

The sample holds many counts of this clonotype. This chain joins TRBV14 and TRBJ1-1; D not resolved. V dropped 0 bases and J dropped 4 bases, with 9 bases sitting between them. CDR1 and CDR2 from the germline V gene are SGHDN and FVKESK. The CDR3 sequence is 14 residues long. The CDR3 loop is CASSQDVQATEAFF. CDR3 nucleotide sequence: TGTGCCAGCAGCCAAGATGTCCAGGCCACTGAAGCTTTCTTT.

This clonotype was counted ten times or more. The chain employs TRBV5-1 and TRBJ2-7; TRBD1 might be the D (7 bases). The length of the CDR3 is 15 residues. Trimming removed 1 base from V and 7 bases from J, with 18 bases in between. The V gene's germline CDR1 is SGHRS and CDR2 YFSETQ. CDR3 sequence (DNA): TGCGCCAGCAGCTTGTGGGGGGACAGATGGAGGGAGCAGTACTTC. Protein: CASSLWGDRWREQYF.

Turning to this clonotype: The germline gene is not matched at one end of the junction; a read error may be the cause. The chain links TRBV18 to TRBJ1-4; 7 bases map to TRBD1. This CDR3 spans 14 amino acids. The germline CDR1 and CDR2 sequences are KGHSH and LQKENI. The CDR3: CASSRDSKNEKPFF. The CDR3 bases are TGTGCCAGCTCACGGGACAGTAAAAATGAAAAACCGTTTTTC.

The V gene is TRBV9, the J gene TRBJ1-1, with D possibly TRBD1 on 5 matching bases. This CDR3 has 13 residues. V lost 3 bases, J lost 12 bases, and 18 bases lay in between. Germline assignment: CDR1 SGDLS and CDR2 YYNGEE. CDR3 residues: CASSGPRGTETFF. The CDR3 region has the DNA TGTGCCAGCAGCGGGCCCCGGGGCACTGAGACTTTCTTT.

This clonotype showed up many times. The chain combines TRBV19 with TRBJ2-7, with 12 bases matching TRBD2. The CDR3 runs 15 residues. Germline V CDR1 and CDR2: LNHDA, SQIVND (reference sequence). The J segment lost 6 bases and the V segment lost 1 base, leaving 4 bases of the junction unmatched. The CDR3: CASSIVTSGSIEQYF. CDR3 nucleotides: TGTGCCAGTAGTATAGTGACTAGCGGGAGCATCGAGCAGTACTTC.

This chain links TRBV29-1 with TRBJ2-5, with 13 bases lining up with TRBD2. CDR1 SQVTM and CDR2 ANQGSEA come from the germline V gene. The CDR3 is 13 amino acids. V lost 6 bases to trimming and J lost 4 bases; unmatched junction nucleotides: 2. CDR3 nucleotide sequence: TGCAGCGTCCGACTAGCGGGGGGAGAGACCCAGTACTTC. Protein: CSVRLAGGETQYF.